This T cell receptor (beta chain) was recorded in a study of T cell responses to AZD1222 COVID-19 vaccine (dated by TCRdb to about 2021). Regarding the research as a whole: Because spike-specific TCR depth and breadth did not differ between the two schedules, AZD1222 recipients who got a second dose at roughly 4 weeks were pooled with those who got a second dose at roughly 12 weeks. Trial participants were enrolled into age subgroups of 18-55, 56-69 and 70-plus years, which contained roughly 150, 30 and 60 TCR-sequenced participants, respectively. TCR sequencing was performed for 230 to 250 trial participants, of whom 207 were given two doses of AZD1222 and 26 were given two doses of MenACWY control vaccine.

Notes on this clone: No cognate antigen has been identified for it. No base qualities exist here, and no much larger clone lies one base off it.

The CDR3 regions of human TCRbeta chains were analyzed by immunosequencing. The authors processed their data as follows. TCRs in the repertoires were compared against a reference library of SARS-CoV-2-specific TCRs that had been generated with the MIRA antigen-specificity platform. Breadth meant the fraction of unique TCRs that were SARS-CoV-2-associated, whereas depth meant the fraction of total T cells that were SARS-CoV-2-associated. Each spike-specific TCR was assigned to its reactive spike region and to a CD4 or CD8 class using the MIRA data. Log10-transformed breadth and depth values were compared by one-way ANOVA with Sidak's multiple comparisons tests. Sourced from immuneACCESS, this table was stored by TCRdb with only in-frame sequences that have V and J called. A share of the clones is absent; for the studies checked, an unresolved V gene accounts for under half, and the remainder has no known explanation. That table gives V, J and clone size, and the DNA gave D and trimming. The sample records 110,000 to 150,000 clones, more than 85% of which are singletons. 9.1% of the sample rests with the top ten.

The time point label corresponds to: baseline before first vaccination. Samples from vaccinated people were obtained from the UK trials COV001 and COV002, which included a single-blind randomized controlled phase 2/3 trial of AZD1222 (ChAdOx1 nCoV-19) in healthy adults. For TCRbeta chain sequencing, PBMC samples were collected from trial participants at day 0 and at day 28 after the second dose. The research as a whole found: Conclusions about previously exposed vaccinees were limited because only a handful of AZD1222 recipients were SARS-CoV-2 seropositive at baseline. After two AZD1222 doses, both the breadth and the depth of spike-specific TCRs were significantly higher than at day 0 and than in MenACWY recipients. Reportedly, almost half of the unique spike-specific TCRs recognized epitopes lying outside the regions that are mutated in the B.1.351 and B.1.1.7 variants. In the small 56-69-year group, the increase in depth fell short of significance, most likely because of low power. Because no samples from the day 14 peak response were available, repertoires could be characterized only after the peak T cell response. The whole spike protein was spanned by vaccine-associated CD4 TCRs, and dominant responses were seen in regions 160-218 and 743-854. Most participants were white British and females outnumbered males, and the authors suggested that clonal diversity may have been underestimated.

The specimen comprised peripheral blood, sampled on day 0 of AZD1222 vaccination. The origin of this receptor is an adult in good health.

The CDR3 reads as follows: CASSWDRNQPQHF. The sequenced DNA: TGTGCCAGCAGTTGGGACAGAAATCAGCCCCAGCATTTT. In this chain, TRBV27 is recombined with TRBJ1-5; 7 junctional bases match TRBD1. V ends up 4 bases short and J 4 bases short, with an unmatched junction base count of 1. CDR3 length: 13 amino acids, cysteine to phenylalanine. Left in the record is the CDR3 DNA by itself, 39 bases read in frame from the first base. CDR1 and CDR2 are read off the germline V gene (reference sequence) as MNHEY and SMNVEV.